This T cell receptor beta chain originates from a study of blood T cell repertoires in COVID-19. Assay used: immunoSEQ multiplex PCR; TCRdb lists only in-frame clones, some missing. The sample records 87,000 or so clones, roughly 88% being singletons. The CDR3 is 13 amino acids. V shed 5 bases and J 8 bases; nucleotides not matched to a gene: 8. This clone occurred once. This chain connects TRBV12-3 or TRBV12-4 to TRBJ1-2, with TRBD1 matching 7 bases. Sequenced material: peripheral blood. This sequence originates from a young man with COVID-19, enrolled during active disease. The CDR3 nucleotides read TGTGCCAGCAGTCCCCACAGGGGTGGGGGCTACACCTTC. Translation: CASSPHRGGGYTF.